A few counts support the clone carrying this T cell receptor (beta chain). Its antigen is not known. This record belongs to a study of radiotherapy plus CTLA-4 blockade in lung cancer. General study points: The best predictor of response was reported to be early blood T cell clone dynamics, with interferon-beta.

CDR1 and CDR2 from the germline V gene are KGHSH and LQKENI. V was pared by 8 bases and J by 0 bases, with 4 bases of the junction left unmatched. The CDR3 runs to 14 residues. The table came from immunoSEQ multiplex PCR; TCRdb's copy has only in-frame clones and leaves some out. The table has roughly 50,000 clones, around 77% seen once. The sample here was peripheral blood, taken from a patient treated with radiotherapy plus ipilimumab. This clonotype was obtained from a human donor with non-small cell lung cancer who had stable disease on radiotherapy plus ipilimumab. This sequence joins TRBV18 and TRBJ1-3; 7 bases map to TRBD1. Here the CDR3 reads CASTTGISGNTIYF. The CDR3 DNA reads TGTGCCAGCACGACAGGGATCTCTGGAAACACCATATATTTT.